The T cell receptor beta chain under discussion was sequenced for a study of T cells in narcolepsy. Study information: Enrolled donors included narcolepsy type 1 or type 2 patients and healthy controls. Findings of the study overall: Autoreactive clone sequences were missing from some blood memory CD4+ repertoires.

Germline CDR1 and CDR2: MNHNS and SASEGT. The CDR3 is 11 amino acids. Trimming cost V 5 bases and J 9 bases, with 11 bases left between them. Turning to this clone: Its target is unknown.

The table came from immunoSEQ multiplex PCR; TCRdb's copy has only in-frame clones and leaves some out. The table has tens of thousands of clones, more than 70% seen once; the top ten hold 1.1%. V is TRBV6-1 and J is TRBJ2-7, with D unresolved. The receptor's source is a human donor in good health. The sample consisted of memory (CD45RA-) CD4+ T cells from blood. The CDR3 protein is CASSYGQGQYF. The CDR3 bases are TGTGCCAGCAGTTACGGTCAAGGGCAGTACTTC.